The sequence of this T cell receptor (beta chain) was determined in a study of shared clonotypes between healthy human individuals (TCRdb year 2020). For the study in its entirety: A few men and two women, aged 18 to 49 years, made up the cohort. For each donor, CD4 naive and CD4 memory were each run on three plates, CD8 naive on two plates, and CD8 memory on one plate. The study deeply sequenced blood TCR repertoires of about 5 healthy adults to estimate repertoire size and the extent of clonotype sharing between individuals. To increase sequencing depth and limit assay-specific biases, different laboratories used diverse techniques to prepare libraries and sequence TCR repertoires. Per donor, leukapheresis produced somewhere between about 0.94 and 10 billion PBMCs. The research as a whole found: Across a handful of donors, approximately 5% of naive CD4, approximately 4% of naive CD8, about 2% of memory CD4, and under 0.45% of memory CD8 clonotypes were shared. The small number of donors limited the genetic and exposure-history diversity represented. Naive subsets generally had larger estimated clonotype richness than memory subsets. Rarefaction of sorted-subset datasets indicated incomplete sequencing despite the large sequencing depth. Based on pairwise subsampling, the degree of clonotype sharing among donors was expected to be affected by sequencing depth. Sampling was limited to blood, and TCR repertoires in tissue likely differ from TCR repertoires in blood. Higher generation probabilities were observed for clonotypes shared by all four sorted-subset donors than for non-shared clonotypes.

In regard to this clone: Its antigen is not yet known. Base quality data are lacking; no much larger clone is found one base away.

For the CD8 naive samples, CD45RO-negative cells were positively selected for CCR7, yielding a CD45RA+CCR7+ population from which TemRA cells were excluded. The donors were healthy, HIV-negative adults with no recently reported acute infections or vaccinations. Only Caucasian adults living in Nashville, Tennessee, USA were represented among the donors. Blood was obtained by leukapheresis, after which PBMCs were separated by Ficoll-Histopaque density gradient centrifugation and cryopreserved in liquid nitrogen vapor phase. Purity and quantity of every magnetically sorted T cell population were checked by analytical flow cytometry. Genomic DNA was isolated from every sorted fraction and measured by UV absorbance on a Nanodrop 2000c. TCR CDR3 regions were amplified from genomic DNA by multiplex PCR using the deep immunoSEQ assay. For each cell subset, the extracted genomic DNA was distributed evenly across all wells of several immunoSEQ 96-well plates, and each plate served as one replicate. For sorted subsets, about 200 ng genomic DNA, equal to tens of thousands of T cell genomes, was loaded into each replicate PCR. Purified libraries were quantified with a Qubit 3.0 fluorometer, sized on a Bioanalyzer 2100, and re-quantified with the KAPA Library Quantification kit. Each immunoSEQ 96-well plate was sequenced on its own single-read 150-cycle Illumina NextSeq 550 flow cell. From the authors' description of their analysis: Because the immunoSEQ output held only junctional sequences and lacked quality scores, the filtering could not match the filtering applied to full-length reads. To assign V/J genes and CDR3, sequences were annotated using PyIR, a Python wrapper for IgBLAST v1.9, with IMGT germline references. Reads were removed for weak V/J assignments (E-value above 1e-6), missing CDR3, stop codons, out-of-frame junctions, or ambiguous translated residues. V3J clonotypes were defined as sequences sharing an identical inferred V gene, J gene, and CDR3 amino acid sequence. Percentage overlap between repertoires was calculated by dividing the number of shared unique clonotypes by the size of the smaller repertoire. Richness of each repertoire was evaluated using RTK rarefaction, the Chao1 estimator, and Recon v2.1 estimates of unobserved clonotypes. OLGA was used to compute generation probabilities for all TCRbeta clonotypes that the gDNA method yielded from a few donors. Sourced from immuneACCESS, this table was stored by TCRdb with only in-frame sequences that have V and J called. A share of the clones is absent; for the studies checked, an unresolved V gene accounts for under half, and the remainder has no known explanation. V, J and clone size derive from that table, while D and trimming were established from the DNA sequence. Here the sample has around 2,000,000 clones; more than 85% occur a single time. The ten largest clones take up roughly 1.8% of the sample.

Deletion took 3 bases off V and 1 base off J, with a span of 12 bases between the germline ends. The CDR3 measures 15 amino acids from cysteine to phenylalanine. The DNA shown is the 45-base CDR3, in frame from base 1. Sequences MGHRA (CDR1) and YSYEKL (CDR2) are obtained from the germline V gene. The material sequenced was naive CD8+ T cells from PBMCs. Interpreted using the paper, the cell subset or site label stands for: CD45RA+CCR7+. This sequence uses TRBV4-1 and TRBJ1-2, with TRBD1 tentatively as D gene (5 bases match). This sequence was found in a man aged 18 to 29 in good health. Some clones in this sample may be carry-over from other donors' samples. The nucleotides are TGCGCCAGCAGCCAGGTGCCAGGGAATAACTATGGCTACACCTTC. Its translation reads: CASSQVPGNNYGYTF.